Listed here are 22 T cell receptor beta chains from one sample, sequenced in a study of T-cell memory formation after mild COVID-19. Each CDR3 protein is one row after TCRdb ran MiXCR on the 5' RACE reads. The data hold approximately 190,000 distinct CDR3 sequences, with 18% observed a single time. The sequenced sample consisted of PBMCs or a T cell subset sorted from them (not recorded which). The receptors come from an adult woman who had mild COVID-19 (a few samples of this study predate the infection). Cell type and time point are not known.

This clonotype was counted ten times or more. The chain is built from TRBV12-3 or TRBV12-4 and TRBJ1-4; D is perhaps TRBD1 (6 bases). V dropped 6 bases and J dropped 7 bases, with 18 bases sitting between them. The CDR3 is 15 amino acids. This CDR3 reads CASRTVGRGGEKLFF. As DNA, the CDR3 is TGTGCCAGCAGGACCGTGGGAAGGGGGGGTGAAAAACTGTTTTTT.

The chain is built from TRBV30 and TRBJ2-6; the D is unclear. The CDR3 totals 18 residues. CDR1 and CDR2 from the germline V gene are GTSNPN and SVGIG (reference sequence). Trimming shortened V by 3 bases and J by 0 bases, and 18 bases separated the two germline ends. Written as DNA, the CDR3 is TGTGCCTGGAGGGATAAGATAGCCGGATTCTCTGGGGCCAACGTCCTGACTTTC. Protein sequence: CAWRDKIAGFSGANVLTF. Supplemented by reference TRBV30 and TRBJ2-6, the full variable domain reads SQTIHQWPATLVQPVGSPLSLECTVEGTSNPNLYWYRQAAGRGLQLLFYSVGIGQISSEVPQNLSASRPQDRQFILSSKKLLLSDSGFYLCAWRDKIAGFSGANVLTFGAGSRLTVL.

This clonotype came up a few times. This chain uses TRBV20-1 with TRBJ1-1, with a tentative D call TRBD1 (5 bases). Germline V gene data show CDR1 as DFQATT and CDR2 as SNEGSKA (reference sequence). The CDR3 runs to 15 residues. V shed 1 base and J shed 0 bases, with 12 bases lying between them. The CDR3 spells CSARGEGALNTEAFF. The CDR3 DNA reads as TGCAGTGCTAGAGGAGAAGGGGCGCTGAACACTGAAGCTTTCTTT.

Only a few counts were recorded for this clonotype. The chain links TRBV5-5 to TRBJ2-5; weak D call: TRBD2 (6 bases). In germline, CDR1 is SGHKS, CDR2 YYEKEE (reference sequence). The CDR3 sequence is 13 residues long. Trimming cost V 4 bases and J 3 bases, with 10 bases left between them. CDR3 DNA: TGTGCCAGCAGCGGAGGGCCGAAAGAGACCCAGTACTTC. This encodes CASSGGPKETQYF.

This clonotype was seen a few times. The CDR3 is CSVGLNTEAFF. The DNA for the CDR3 is TGCAGCGTGGGACTGAACACTGAAGCTTTCTTT. J is TRBJ1-1 and V is TRBV29-1; the D gene is possibly TRBD1 (5 bases). Germline lookup yields CDR1 SQVTM and CDR2 ANQGSEA. Trimming removed 6 bases from V and 0 bases from J, with 5 bases in between. This CDR3 has 11 amino acids.

In this sample, this clonotype turned up many times. The chain employs TRBV7-9 and TRBJ1-1; tentatively, D is TRBD1 (6 bases). This CDR3 has 13 residues. Trimming cost V 4 bases and J 1 base, with 7 bases left between them. CDR1 is SEHNR, CDR2 FQNEAQ, per germline (reference sequence). CDR3 nucleotide sequence: TGTGCCAGCAGCTCGACAGGGAACACTGAAGCTTTCTTT. It codes for CASSSTGNTEAFF.

This clonotype was picked up a small number of times. V is TRBV29-1 and J is TRBJ2-5; D is unresolved. Germline V CDR1 and CDR2: SQVTM, ANQGSEA. CDR3 length equals 12 residues. V was trimmed by 5 bases and J by 5 bases, leaving 12 bases between them. CDR3 protein: CSVTDPSETQYF. The CDR3, as DNA: TGCAGCGTTACGGACCCTTCGGAGACCCAGTACTTC.

This chain uses TRBV4-3 with TRBJ1-4; 9 bases align to TRBD1. There are 17 residues in the CDR3. Germline V gene lookup returns CDR1 LGHNA and CDR2 YSLEER. The J segment lost 4 bases and the V segment lost 0 bases, leaving 6 bases of the junction unmatched. DNA of the CDR3: TGCGCCAGCAGCCAAGACTTCAAGACAGGGGGTAATGAAAAACTGTTTTTT. As protein: CASSQDFKTGGNEKLFF.

V gene TRBV5-1 combines with J gene TRBJ1-1, with D perhaps TRBD1 (5 bases). V lost 2 bases to trimming and J lost 7 bases, with 18 bases between them. CDR3 length: 15 amino acids. CDR1 and CDR2 from the germline V gene are SGHRS and YFSETQ. The CDR3 DNA reads as TGCGCCAGCAGCTTCGGTGGGGGAGCTCAGCGTGAAGCTTTCTTT. Its protein product is CASSFGGGAQREAFF.

V and J are TRBV20-1 and TRBJ2-2, with 14 bases that match TRBD2. J lost 6 bases, V lost 1 base, and 13 bases had no gene match. This CDR3 is built from 19 residues. CDR1 DFQATT and CDR2 SNEGSKA come from the germline V gene (reference sequence). The CDR3, as DNA: TGCAGTGCTAGAGCCACGGGACTAGCGGGAGTTCGGTATGCCGGGGAGCTGTTTTTT. The encoded protein is CSARATGLAGVRYAGELFF.

The sample holds a few counts of this clonotype. The chain combines TRBV29-1 with TRBJ1-1; D not resolved. CDR1 and CDR2 from the germline V gene are SQVTM and ANQGSEA. The length of the CDR3 is 13 residues. The V end lost 4 bases, the J end lost 6 bases, and 15 bases lay between the germline ends. As DNA, the CDR3 is TGCAGCGTTGTGGGCTTCTCGGGCGCTGAAGCTTTCTTT. It specifies CSVVGFSGAEAFF.

The chain recombines TRBV30 with TRBJ2-5; D ambiguous. Per the germline V gene, CDR1 is GTSNPN and CDR2 is SVGIG (reference sequence). The CDR3 loop spans 13 amino acids. Trimming left V 3 bases short and J 9 bases short, with 17 bases between. CDR3 in DNA: TGTGCCTGGAGCCCCTCCCATGGACGGGCCCAGTACTTC. Amino acids: CAWSPSHGRAQYF.

This clonotype occurred many times. The chain joins TRBV6-5 to TRBJ1-1; the D is unclear. The CDR3 totals 14 residues. Trimming shortened V by 6 bases and J by 0 bases, and 11 bases separated the two germline ends. The germline V gene encodes CDR1 MNHEY and CDR2 SVGAGI. The chain's CDR3 is CASSRQRMNTEAFF. The CDR3 coding sequence is TGTGCCAGCAGCCGTCAGCGTATGAACACTGAAGCTTTCTTT.

This clonotype was picked up a small number of times. This rearrangement joins TRBV20-1 to TRBJ2-3; either TRBD1 or TRBD2 may supply D (5 bases each). CDR3 length equals 11 residues. The V end was cut by 6 bases, the J end by 9 bases, with 13 bases between. Germline V gene lookup returns CDR1 DFQATT and CDR2 SNEGSKA (reference sequence). The CDR3 DNA follows: TGCAGTGCCCTAGGGACCCGGACGCAGTATTTT. Encoded protein: CSALGTRTQYF.

The chain is built from TRBV9 and TRBJ2-1; no clear D. The germline gives CDR1 SGDLS, CDR2 YYNGEE. V was pared by 0 bases and J by 5 bases, with 9 bases between. This CDR3 region has 14 residues. The CDR3 region is CASSVGDVHNEQFF. CDR3 DNA sequence: TGTGCCAGCAGCGTAGGTGACGTACACAATGAGCAGTTCTTC.

This clonotype was recorded many times. This chain joins TRBV7-9 and TRBJ2-3; 12 nucleotides match TRBD2. The CDR3 loop spans 16 amino acids. The junction had 8 bases not matched to a gene; V was cut back by 5 bases and J by 5 bases. CDR1 is SEHNR and CDR2 is FQNEAQ in the germline V gene (reference sequence). This CDR3 reads CASSPWTSGKGDTQYF. For the CDR3, the DNA is TGTGCCAGCAGCCCTTGGACTAGCGGGAAAGGAGATACGCAGTATTTT.

The rearrangement uses TRBV20-1 and TRBJ1-1, with TRBD1 matching 7 bases. The CDR3 runs to 12 residues. The germline gives CDR1 DFQATT, CDR2 SNEGSKA (reference sequence). The CDR3 reads CADQGVNTEAFF. CDR3 coding DNA: TGCGCCGACCAGGGGGTCAACACTGAAGCTTTCTTT.

This clonotype was detected only a few times. This CDR3 is CASSSPGWDTEAFF. The DNA of the CDR3 is TGTGCCAGCAGTTCACCAGGGTGGGACACTGAAGCTTTCTTT. V is TRBV27 and J is TRBJ1-1, with TRBD1 as a possible D gene (5 bases). Germline CDR1 and CDR2: MNHEY and SMNVEV (reference sequence). This CDR3 region has 14 residues. V was cut by 4 bases and J by 3 bases, with 12 bases left in between.

This clonotype was counted at least ten times. V gene TRBV7-2 combines with J gene TRBJ2-3; D may be TRBD2 (6 bases). Germline V gene lookup returns CDR1 SGHTA and CDR2 FQGNSA. The V and J ends lost 5 bases and 2 bases respectively, with 14 bases between them. CDR3 length: 15 amino acids. CDR3 amino acids: CASSQNSGNTDTQYF. The DNA for the CDR3 is TGTGCCAGCAGCCAAAATAGCGGCAACACAGATACGCAGTATTTT.

The rearrangement links TRBV27 to TRBJ1-6, with 9 positions matching TRBD1. The CDR3 consists of 14 residues. Germline V gene sequence: CDR1 MNHEY, CDR2 SMNVEV (reference sequence). After removal of 7 bases from V and 7 bases from J, the junction contained 5 bases not matched to a gene. The CDR3 reads CASTWTGENSPLHF. CDR3 nucleotides: TGTGCCAGCACTTGGACAGGGGAAAATTCACCCCTCCACTTT.

The V gene is TRBV6-5, the J gene TRBJ2-5; TRBD1 agrees at 12 bases. The CDR3 covers 16 residues. Germline trimming cut 0 bases from V and 5 bases from J; bases unmatched to any gene: 4. CDR1 and CDR2 from the germline V gene are MNHEY and SVGAGI. CDR3 DNA sequence: TGTGCCAGCAGTTACTCGGGGACAGGGGGCGGTGAGACCCAGTACTTC. Encoded protein: CASSYSGTGGGETQYF.

This clonotype was seen at least ten times. The CDR3 here is CASSPGGVGDTQYF. The CDR3 DNA follows: TGCGCCAGCAGCCCGGGTGGTGTAGGAGATACGCAGTATTTT. This chain connects TRBV5-1 to TRBJ2-3; D is unresolved. Trimming left V 4 bases short and J 5 bases short, with 14 bases between. CDR3 length equals 14 residues. Germline V gene sequence: CDR1 SGHRS, CDR2 YFSETQ.